Reported below is one T cell receptor (beta chain). Its antigen remains unidentified. In the PCR, 60 Vbeta and 13 Jbeta primers were used. Sequencing was performed with immunoSEQ multiplex PCR; in TCRdb, only in-frame clones are kept and a portion is missing. This sample has over 150,000 clones, with roughly 80% found just once. The record originates from a study of cytomegalovirus exposure and HLA in healthy donors. Study details: Researchers found that approximately 85% of some 400 genotyped donors fell within the Caucasian-associated ancestry cluster. Study conclusions and caveats: Within a later analysis, the majority of CMV-associated TCR beta chains appeared HLA-restricted. Relative to equally common others, HLA-associated TCR beta chains showed greater clonal expansion in a later analysis. Trimming of TCR beta V- and J-genes showed a link, identified in a later analysis, to a missense DCLRE1C variant.

The sequence derives from a man younger than 40 in good health and CMV-seropositive. Material for sequencing was PBMCs.

The CDR3, as DNA: TGTGCCAGCAGTATAGACAGGGGGACCTATGGCTACACCTTC. It specifies CASSIDRGTYGYTF. The V gene is TRBV2, the J gene TRBJ1-2; TRBD1 matches 9 bases. V shed 5 bases, J shed 4 bases, and the junction held 5 bases outside the gene matches. The length of the CDR3 is 14 residues. From germline, CDR1 is SNHLY and CDR2 FYNNEI.